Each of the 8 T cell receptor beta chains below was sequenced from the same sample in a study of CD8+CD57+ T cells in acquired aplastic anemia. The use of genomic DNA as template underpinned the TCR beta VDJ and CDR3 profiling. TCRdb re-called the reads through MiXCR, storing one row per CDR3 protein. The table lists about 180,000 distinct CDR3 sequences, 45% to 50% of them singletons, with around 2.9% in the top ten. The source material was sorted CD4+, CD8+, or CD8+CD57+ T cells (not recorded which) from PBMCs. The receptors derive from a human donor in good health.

CDR3: CASSKWGRTSYNEQFF. Here the CDR3 DNA reads TGTGCCAGTAGTAAGTGGGGCCGGACGTCCTACAATGAGCAGTTCTTC. The chain couples TRBV19 to TRBJ2-1; a weak D match, TRBD1 (5 bases). The CDR3 spans 16 residues. The V and J ends lost 4 bases and 1 base respectively, with 14 bases between them. The germline gives CDR1 LNHDA, CDR2 SQIVND (reference sequence).

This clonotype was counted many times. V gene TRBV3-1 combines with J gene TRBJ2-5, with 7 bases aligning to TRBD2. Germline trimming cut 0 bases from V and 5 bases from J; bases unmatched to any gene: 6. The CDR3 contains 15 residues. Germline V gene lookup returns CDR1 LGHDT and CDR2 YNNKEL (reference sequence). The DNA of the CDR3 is TGTGCCAGCAGCCAAGACGGCCACGGGGGGGAGACCCAGTACTTC. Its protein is CASSQDGHGGETQYF.

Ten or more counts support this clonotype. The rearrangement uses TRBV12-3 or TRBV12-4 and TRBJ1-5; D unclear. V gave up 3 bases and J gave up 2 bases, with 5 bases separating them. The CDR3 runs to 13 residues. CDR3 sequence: CASSFTGNQPQHF. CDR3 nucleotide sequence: TGTGCCAGCAGTTTTACCGGCAATCAGCCCCAGCATTTT.

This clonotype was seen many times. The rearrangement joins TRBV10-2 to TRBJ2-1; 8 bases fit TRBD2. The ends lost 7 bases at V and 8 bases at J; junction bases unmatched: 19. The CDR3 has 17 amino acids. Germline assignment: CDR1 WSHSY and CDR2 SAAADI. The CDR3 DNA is TGCGCCAGCAAGTCTACCCAAAGCGTGGGGGGACTAGATGAGCAGTTCTTC. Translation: CASKSTQSVGGLDEQFF.

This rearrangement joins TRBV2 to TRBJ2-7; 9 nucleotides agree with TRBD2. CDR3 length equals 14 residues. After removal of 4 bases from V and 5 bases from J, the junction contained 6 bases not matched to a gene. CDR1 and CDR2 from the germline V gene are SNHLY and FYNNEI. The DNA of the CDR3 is TGTGCCAGCAGTGGGGCGGGAGGGCCTAACGAGCAGTACTTC. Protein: CASSGAGGPNEQYF.

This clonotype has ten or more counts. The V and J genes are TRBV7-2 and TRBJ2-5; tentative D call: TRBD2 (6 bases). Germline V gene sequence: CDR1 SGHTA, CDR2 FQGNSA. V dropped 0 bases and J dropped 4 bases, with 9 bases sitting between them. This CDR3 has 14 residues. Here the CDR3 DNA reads TGTGCCAGCAGCTTAGCGCGACTAGGAGAGACCCAGTACTTC. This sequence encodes CASSLARLGETQYF.

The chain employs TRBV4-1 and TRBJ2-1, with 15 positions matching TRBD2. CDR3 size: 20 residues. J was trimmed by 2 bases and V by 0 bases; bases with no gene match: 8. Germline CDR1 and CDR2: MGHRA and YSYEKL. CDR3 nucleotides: TGCGCCAGCAGCCAAGACCGTCGGACTAGCGGGAGGGGAACCTACAATGAGCAGTTCTTC. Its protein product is CASSQDRRTSGRGTYNEQFF.

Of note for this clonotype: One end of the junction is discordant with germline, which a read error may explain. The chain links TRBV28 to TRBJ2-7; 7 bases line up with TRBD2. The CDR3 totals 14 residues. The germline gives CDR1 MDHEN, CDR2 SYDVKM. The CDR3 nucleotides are TGTGCCAGCAGTTTAGGGGGGGAGCCCTACCAGCAGTACTTC. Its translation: CASSLGGEPYQQYF. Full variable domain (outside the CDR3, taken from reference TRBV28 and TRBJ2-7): DVKVTQSSRYLVKRTGEKVFLECVQDMDHENMFWYRQDPGLGLRLIYFSYDVKMKEKGDIPEGYSVSREKKERFSLILESASTNQTSMYLCASSLGGEPYQQYFGPGTRLTVT.